This T cell receptor beta chain was profiled in a study of identical twins. TCRdb analysed the 5' RACE reads with MiXCR anew, one entry per CDR3 protein. The sample includes hundreds of thousands of distinct CDR3 sequences, 7% to 8.5% of them seen just once. The CDR3 contains 15 residues. Between the trimmed V and J ends, which lost 0 bases and 0 bases, there was a span of 8 bases. Germline CDR1 reads MGHRA; CDR2 reads YSYEKL. These records were also assigned to another study, of yellow fever vaccine responses in identical twins.

This TCR derives from a woman in her late teens or twenties in good health. Specimen: CD8+ T cells sorted from blood. The chain recombines TRBV4-1 with TRBJ1-1; D gene ambiguous. This CDR3 is CASSQDLALNTEAFF. CDR3 bases: TGCGCCAGCAGCCAAGATTTGGCGCTGAACACTGAAGCTTTCTTT.